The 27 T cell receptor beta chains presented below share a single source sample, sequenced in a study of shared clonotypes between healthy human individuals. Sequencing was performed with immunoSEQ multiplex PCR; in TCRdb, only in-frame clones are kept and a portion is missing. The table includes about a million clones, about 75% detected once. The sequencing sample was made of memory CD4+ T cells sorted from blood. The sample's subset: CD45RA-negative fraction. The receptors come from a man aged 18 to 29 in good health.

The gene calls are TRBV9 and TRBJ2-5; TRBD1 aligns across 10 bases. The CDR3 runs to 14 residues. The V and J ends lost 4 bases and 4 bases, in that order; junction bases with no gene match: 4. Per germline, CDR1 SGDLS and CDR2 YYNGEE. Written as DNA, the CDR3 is TGTGCCAGCAGCCGGGACAGGGGAAGAGAGACCCAGTACTTC. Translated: CASSRDRGRETQYF.

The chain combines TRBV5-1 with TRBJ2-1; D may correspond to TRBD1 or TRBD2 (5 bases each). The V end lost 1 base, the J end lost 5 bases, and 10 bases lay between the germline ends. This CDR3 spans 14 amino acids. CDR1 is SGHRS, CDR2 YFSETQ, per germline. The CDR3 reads CASSLQGDHNEQFF. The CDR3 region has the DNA TGCGCCAGCAGCTTGCAGGGAGACCACAATGAGCAGTTCTTC.

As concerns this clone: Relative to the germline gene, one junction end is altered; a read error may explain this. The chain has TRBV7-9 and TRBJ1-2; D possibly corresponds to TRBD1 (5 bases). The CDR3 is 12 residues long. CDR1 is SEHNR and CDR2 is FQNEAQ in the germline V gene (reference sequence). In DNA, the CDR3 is TGTGCCAGCAGCTTAGGAGTTCAGGGAGGATCCTTC. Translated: CASSLGVQGGSF. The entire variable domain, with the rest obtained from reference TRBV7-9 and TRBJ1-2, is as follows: DTGVSQNPRHKITKRGQNVTFRCDPISEHNRLYWYRQTLGQGPEFLTYFQNEAQLEKSRLLSDRFSAERPKGSFSTLEIQRTEQGDSAMYLCASSLGVQGGSFGSGTRLTVV.

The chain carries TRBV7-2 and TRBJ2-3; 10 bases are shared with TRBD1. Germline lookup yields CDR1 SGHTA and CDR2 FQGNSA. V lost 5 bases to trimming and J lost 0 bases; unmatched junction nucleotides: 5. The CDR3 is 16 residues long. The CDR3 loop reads CASSAGQGFSTDTQYF. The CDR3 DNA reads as TGTGCCAGCAGCGCGGGACAGGGGTTTAGCACAGATACGCAGTATTTT.

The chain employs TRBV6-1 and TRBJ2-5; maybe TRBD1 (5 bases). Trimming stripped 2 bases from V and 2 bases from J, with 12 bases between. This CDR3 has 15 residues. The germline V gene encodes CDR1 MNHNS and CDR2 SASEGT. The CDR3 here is CASSEQGSGQETQYF. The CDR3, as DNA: TGTGCCAGCAGTGAACAGGGAAGTGGGCAAGAGACCCAGTACTTC.

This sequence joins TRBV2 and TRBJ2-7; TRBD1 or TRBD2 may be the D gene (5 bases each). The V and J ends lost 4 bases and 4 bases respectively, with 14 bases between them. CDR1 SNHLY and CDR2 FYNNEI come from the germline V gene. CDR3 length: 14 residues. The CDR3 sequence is CASSVQGVPYEQYF. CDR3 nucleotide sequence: TGTGCCAGCAGTGTTCAGGGAGTACCGTACGAGCAGTACTTC. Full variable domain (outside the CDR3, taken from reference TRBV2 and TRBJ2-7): EPEVTQTPSHQVTQMGQEVILRCVPISNHLYFYWYRQILGQKVEFLVSFYNNEISEKSEIFDDQFSVERPDGSNFTLKIRSTKLEDSAMYFCASSVQGVPYEQYFGPGTRLTVT.

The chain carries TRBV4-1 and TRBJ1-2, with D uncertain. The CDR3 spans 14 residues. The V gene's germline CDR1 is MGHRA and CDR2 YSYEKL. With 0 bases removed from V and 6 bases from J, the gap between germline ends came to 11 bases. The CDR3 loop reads CASSQDGSLNGYTF. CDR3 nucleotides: TGCGCCAGCAGCCAAGATGGCAGTTTGAATGGCTACACCTTC.

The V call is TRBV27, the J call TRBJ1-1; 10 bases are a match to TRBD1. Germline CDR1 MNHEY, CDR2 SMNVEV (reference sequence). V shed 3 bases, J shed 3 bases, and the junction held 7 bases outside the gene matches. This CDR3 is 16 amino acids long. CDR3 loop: CASSFPDRGVYTEAFF. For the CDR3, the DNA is TGTGCCAGCAGTTTCCCGGACAGGGGGGTGTACACTGAAGCTTTCTTT.

The CDR3 coding sequence is TGTGCCAGCAGTAGCCACTCGCTCGGGGGGGAAAACATTCAGTACTTC. Translating gives CASSSHSLGGENIQYF. V and J are TRBV6-6 and TRBJ2-4; 8 bases fit TRBD2. This CDR3 spans 16 amino acids. Germline V gene lookup returns CDR1 MNHNY and CDR2 SVGAGI (reference sequence). J gave up 5 bases and V 5 bases, and 11 bases lay outside the gene matches.

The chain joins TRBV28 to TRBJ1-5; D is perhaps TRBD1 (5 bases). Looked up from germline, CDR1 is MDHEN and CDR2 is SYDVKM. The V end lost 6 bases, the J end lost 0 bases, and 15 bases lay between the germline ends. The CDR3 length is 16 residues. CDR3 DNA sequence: TGTGCCAGCAGGAAAGGACAAGGGGTTAGCAATCAGCCCCAGCATTTT. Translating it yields CASRKGQGVSNQPQHF.

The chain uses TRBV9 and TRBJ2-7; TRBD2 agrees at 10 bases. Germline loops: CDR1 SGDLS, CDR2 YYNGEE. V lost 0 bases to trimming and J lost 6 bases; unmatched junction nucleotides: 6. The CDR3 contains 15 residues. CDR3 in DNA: TGTGCCAGCAGCGTAGTCCCTAGCGGGAGATCCGAGCAGTACTTC. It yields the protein CASSVVPSGRSEQYF.

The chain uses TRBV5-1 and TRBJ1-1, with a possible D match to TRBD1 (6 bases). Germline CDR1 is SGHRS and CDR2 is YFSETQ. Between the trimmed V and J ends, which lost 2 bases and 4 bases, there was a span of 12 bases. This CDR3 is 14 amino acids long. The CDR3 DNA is TGCGCCAGCAGCTTACTACAGGGTCCCACTGAAGCTTTCTTT. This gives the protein CASSLLQGPTEAFF.

CDR3 sequence reads: CASSFDRSSYEQYF. The CDR3 bases are TGTGCCAGCAGTTTCGACAGGAGCTCCTACGAGCAGTACTTC. This rearrangement joins TRBV2 to TRBJ2-5; TRBD1 is a possible D gene (6 bases). The end of the DNA fits TRBJ2-7 better, so the J call may be wrong. The CDR3 is made up of 14 amino acids. Germline loops: CDR1 SNHLY, CDR2 FYNNEI.

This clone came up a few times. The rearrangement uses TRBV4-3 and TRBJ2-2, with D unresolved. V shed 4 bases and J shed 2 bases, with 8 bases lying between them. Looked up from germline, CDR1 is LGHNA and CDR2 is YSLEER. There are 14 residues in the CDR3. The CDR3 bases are TGCGCCAGCAGCCCCACAGAAAACACCGGGGAGCTGTTTTTT. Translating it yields CASSPTENTGELFF.

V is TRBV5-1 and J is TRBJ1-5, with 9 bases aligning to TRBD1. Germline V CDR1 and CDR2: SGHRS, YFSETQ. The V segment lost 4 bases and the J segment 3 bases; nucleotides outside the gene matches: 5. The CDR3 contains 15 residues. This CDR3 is CASSRTGEDNQPQHF. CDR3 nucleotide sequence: TGCGCCAGCAGCAGGACAGGGGAGGACAATCAGCCCCAGCATTTT.

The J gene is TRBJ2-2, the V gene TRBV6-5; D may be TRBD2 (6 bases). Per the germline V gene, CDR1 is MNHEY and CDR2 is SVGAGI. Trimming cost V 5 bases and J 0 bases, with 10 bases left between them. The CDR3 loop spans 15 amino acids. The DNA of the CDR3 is TGTGCCAGCAGTACCCCGGGGGCGAACACCGGGGAGCTGTTTTTT. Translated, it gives CASSTPGANTGELFF.

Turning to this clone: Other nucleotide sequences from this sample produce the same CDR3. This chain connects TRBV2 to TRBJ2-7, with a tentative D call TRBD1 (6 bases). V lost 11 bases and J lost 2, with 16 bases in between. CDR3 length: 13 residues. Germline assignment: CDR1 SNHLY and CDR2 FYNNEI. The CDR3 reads CASGRDTAYEQYF. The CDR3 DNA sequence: TGTGCCTCCGGTCGGGACACAGCCTACGAGCAGTACTTC. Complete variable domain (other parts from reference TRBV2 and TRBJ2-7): EPEVTQTPSHQVTQMGQEVILRCVPISNHLYFYWYRQILGQKVEFLVSFYNNEISEKSEIFDDQFSVERPDGSNFTLKIRSTKLEDSAMYFCASGRDTAYEQYFGPGTRLTVT.

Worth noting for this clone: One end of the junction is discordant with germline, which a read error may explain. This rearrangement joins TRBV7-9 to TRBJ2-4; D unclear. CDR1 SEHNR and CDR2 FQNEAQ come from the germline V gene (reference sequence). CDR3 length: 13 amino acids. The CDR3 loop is CASSQAVRNIQYF. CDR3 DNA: TGCGCCAGCAGCCAAGCTGTAAGAAACATTCAGTACTTC.

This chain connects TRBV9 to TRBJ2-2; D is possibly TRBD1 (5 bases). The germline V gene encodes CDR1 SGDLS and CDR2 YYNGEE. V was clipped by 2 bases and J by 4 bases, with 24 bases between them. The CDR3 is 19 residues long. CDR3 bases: TGTGCCAGCAGCGTTTCCCTTCATCCCAGGGCCGACGGCACCGGGGAGCTGTTTTTT. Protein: CASSVSLHPRADGTGELFF.

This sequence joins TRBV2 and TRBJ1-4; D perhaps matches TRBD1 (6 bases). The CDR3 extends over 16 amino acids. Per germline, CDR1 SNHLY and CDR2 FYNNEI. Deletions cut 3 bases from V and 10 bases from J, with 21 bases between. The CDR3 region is CASSEMGAGAYGKLFF. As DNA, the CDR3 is TGTGCCAGCAGTGAGATGGGGGCAGGCGCTTATGGAAAACTGTTTTTT.

CDR3 sequence: CASSIGRTGAGPNQPQHF. In nucleotides, the CDR3 is TGTGCCAGTAGTATAGGAAGGACGGGGGCCGGCCCCAATCAGCCCCAGCATTTT. This chain links TRBV19 with TRBJ1-5, with D tentatively TRBD1 (6 bases). The V end lost 1 base, the J end lost 3 bases, and 19 bases lay between the germline ends. CDR1 is LNHDA, CDR2 SQIVND, per germline (reference sequence). The CDR3 contains 18 residues. Complete variable domain (other parts from reference TRBV19 and TRBJ1-5): DGGITQSPKYLFRKEGQNVTLSCEQNLNHDAMYWYRQDPGQGLRLIYYSQIVNDFQKGDIAEGYSVSREKKESFPLTVTSAQKNPTAFYLCASSIGRTGAGPNQPQHFGDGTRLSIL.

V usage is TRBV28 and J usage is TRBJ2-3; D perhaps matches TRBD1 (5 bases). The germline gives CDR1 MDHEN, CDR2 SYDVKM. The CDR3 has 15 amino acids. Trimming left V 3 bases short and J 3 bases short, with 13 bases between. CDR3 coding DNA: TGTGCCAGCAGTTTTAGGGGTGTGGGAACAGATACGCAGTATTTT. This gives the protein CASSFRGVGTDTQYF.

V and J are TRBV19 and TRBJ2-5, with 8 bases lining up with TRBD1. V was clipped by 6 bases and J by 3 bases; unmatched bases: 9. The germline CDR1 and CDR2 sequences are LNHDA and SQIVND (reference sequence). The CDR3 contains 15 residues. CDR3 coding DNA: TGTGCCAGTAGGAACCCGGGGACAGGTAAAGAGACCCAGTACTTC. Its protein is CASRNPGTGKETQYF.

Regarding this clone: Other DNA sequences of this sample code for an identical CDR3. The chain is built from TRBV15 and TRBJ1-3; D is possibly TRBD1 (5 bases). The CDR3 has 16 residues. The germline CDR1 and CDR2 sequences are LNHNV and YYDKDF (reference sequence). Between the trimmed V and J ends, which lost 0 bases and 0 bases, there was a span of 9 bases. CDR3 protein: CATSRDLGGSGNTIYF. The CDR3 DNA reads TGTGCCACCAGCAGAGATCTTGGGGGCTCTGGAAACACCATATATTTT.

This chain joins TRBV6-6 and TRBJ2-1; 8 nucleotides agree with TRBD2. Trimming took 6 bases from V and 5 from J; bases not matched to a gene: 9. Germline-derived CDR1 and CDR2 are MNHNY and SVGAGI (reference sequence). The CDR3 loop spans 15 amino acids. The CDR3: CASRTGTRENNEQFF. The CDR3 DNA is TGTGCCAGCAGAACCGGGACTAGGGAGAACAATGAGCAGTTCTTC.

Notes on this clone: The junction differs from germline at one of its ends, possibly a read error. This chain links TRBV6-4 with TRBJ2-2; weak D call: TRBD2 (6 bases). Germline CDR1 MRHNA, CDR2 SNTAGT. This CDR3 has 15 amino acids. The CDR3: CASIRGTREHRGAVF. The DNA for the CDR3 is TGTGCCAGCATCCGGGGGACCCGCGAACACCGGGGAGCTGTTTTT.

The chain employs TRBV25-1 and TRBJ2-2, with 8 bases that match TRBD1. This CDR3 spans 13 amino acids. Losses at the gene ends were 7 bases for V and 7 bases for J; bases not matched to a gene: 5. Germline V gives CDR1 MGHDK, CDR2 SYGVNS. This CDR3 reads CASTETGVGELFF. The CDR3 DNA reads TGTGCCAGCACTGAGACAGGGGTCGGGGAGCTGTTTTTT.